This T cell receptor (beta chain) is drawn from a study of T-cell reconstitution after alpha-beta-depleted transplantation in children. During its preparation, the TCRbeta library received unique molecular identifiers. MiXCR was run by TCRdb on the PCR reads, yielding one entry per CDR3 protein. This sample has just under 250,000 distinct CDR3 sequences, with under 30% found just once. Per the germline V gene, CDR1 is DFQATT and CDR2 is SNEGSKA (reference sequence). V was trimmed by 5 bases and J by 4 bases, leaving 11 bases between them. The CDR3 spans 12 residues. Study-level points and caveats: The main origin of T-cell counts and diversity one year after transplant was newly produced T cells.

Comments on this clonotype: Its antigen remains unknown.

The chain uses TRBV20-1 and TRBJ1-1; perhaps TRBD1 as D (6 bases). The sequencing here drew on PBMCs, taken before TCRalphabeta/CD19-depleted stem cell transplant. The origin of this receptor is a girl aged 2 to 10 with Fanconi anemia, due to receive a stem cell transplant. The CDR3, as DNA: TGCAGTGCTCGGACAGCTTTCACTGAAGCTTTCTTT. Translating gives CSARTAFTEAFF.